The T cell receptor (beta chain) under discussion was sequenced for a study of vaccination and CD4 T cells after COVID-19. About the research overall: The peptides that stimulated the cells were overlapping spike peptides from SARS-CoV-2, HCoV-NL63, HCoV-OC43 and HCoV-229E.

The CDR3 is 14 residues long. Trimming removed 3 bases from V and 4 bases from J, with 8 bases in between. CDR1 is KGHDR, CDR2 SFDVKD, per germline. The treatment is: roughly 10-day PBMC culture with coronavirus spike peptide pools or control peptides (ViraFEST assay). From the unexposed donor, CD4+ T cells were collected ahead of the COVID-19 pandemic (2011-2018). Investigators exposed CD4+ T cells from unexposed donors to SARS-CoV-2 S/N and four cold-coronavirus spikes, as cells permitted. Remarks on this clonotype: Its antigen is currently unknown.

The study sequenced cultured CD4+ T cell DNA using the Oncomine TCR Beta short-read assay. CD4+ T cells were cultured, and genomic DNA was extracted from them. TCRdb recomputed calls from the PCR reads with MiXCR, one row per CDR3 protein. The data hold thousands of distinct CDR3 sequences, with 30% to 35% observed a single time. The material sequenced was CD4+ T cells from blood, cultured in vitro. The V call is TRBV24-1, the J call TRBJ2-2; the D is unclear. The origin of this receptor is a human donor in good health. CDR3 protein: CATSDPSVTGELFF. The CDR3 DNA follows: TGTGCCACCAGTGATCCATCAGTCACCGGGGAGCTGTTTTTT.